This TCR beta chain was recovered during a study of T cell responses to AZD1222 COVID-19 vaccine. Looked up from germline, CDR1 is SGHNT and CDR2 is YENEEA. CDR3 size: 14 residues. The V and J ends lost 5 bases and 6 bases, in that order; junction bases with no gene match: 4. Concerning this clone itself: Its specificity is not known.

Clones were sequenced by immunoSEQ multiplex PCR, and TCRdb holds only the in-frame ones, with some missing. This repertoire shows roughly 120,000 clones, roughly 84% found once; its top ten account for over 15%. The study's findings and limits: Donor demographics were predominantly white British with a female majority; clonal diversity may be underestimated.

Sequences were derived from peripheral blood, sampled on day 0 of AZD1222 vaccination. The chain combines TRBV11-3 with TRBJ2-1; TRBD2 aligns across 10 bases. This clonotype originated in an adult in good health. The CDR3 loop reads CASSRSGRINEQFF. CDR3 sequence (DNA): TGTGCCAGCAGCCGTAGCGGGAGGATCAATGAGCAGTTCTTC.